This passage covers 4 T cell receptor beta chains from one sample sequenced in a study of a mutant IDH1 vaccine in newly diagnosed glioma. Time point here: baseline, week 1 (first vaccination visit). The treatment denotes: pre-vaccination baseline after standard-of-care therapy. Clones were sequenced by immunoSEQ multiplex PCR, and TCRdb holds only the in-frame ones, with some missing. The table lists tens of thousands of clones, roughly 80% of them singletons. Sequenced material: PBMCs, taken from a glioma patient treated with radiotherapy, temozolomide or both. Every receptor here comes from a man between 40 and 49 years old with glioma. Some clones in this sample may be carry-over from other donors' samples.

The chain joins TRBV5-1 to TRBJ2-5; TRBD2 is a possible D gene (5 bases). Germline lookup yields CDR1 SGHRS and CDR2 YFSETQ. The CDR3 spans 18 residues. Trimming cost V 4 bases and J 1 base, with 23 bases left between them. The CDR3 reads CASSGREKATDGQETQYF. The CDR3 bases are TGCGCCAGCAGCGGCCGGGAAAAGGCAACGGACGGCCAAGAGACCCAGTACTTC.

The chain couples TRBV6-6 to TRBJ1-1; unclear D gene. There are 12 residues in the CDR3. The germline gives CDR1 MNHNY, CDR2 SVGAGI (reference sequence). Trimming took off 6 bases at V and 1 base at J, with 6 bases between the two ends. The CDR3 DNA follows: TGTGCCAGCAGCCCGGGGAACACTGAAGCTTTCTTT. Its translation is CASSPGNTEAFF.

The V and J genes are TRBV19 and TRBJ1-3; no clear D gene. Trimming stripped 5 bases from V and 0 bases from J, with 11 bases between. The CDR3 length is 15 residues. Germline loops: CDR1 LNHDA, CDR2 SQIVND (reference sequence). The DNA of the CDR3 is TGTGCCAGTAGTCGTGGAGCCTCCTCTGGAAACACCATATATTTT. The encoded protein is CASSRGASSGNTIYF.

This rearrangement joins TRBV6-5 to TRBJ2-5, with D possibly being TRBD2 (6 bases). Germline CDR1 reads MNHEY; CDR2 reads SVGAGI. CDR3 length: 13 amino acids. With 4 bases removed from V and 5 bases from J, the gap between germline ends came to 11 bases. CDR3 region: CASSSGTPETQYF. In DNA, the CDR3 is TGTGCCAGCAGTTCTGGGACTCCGGAGACCCAGTACTTC.